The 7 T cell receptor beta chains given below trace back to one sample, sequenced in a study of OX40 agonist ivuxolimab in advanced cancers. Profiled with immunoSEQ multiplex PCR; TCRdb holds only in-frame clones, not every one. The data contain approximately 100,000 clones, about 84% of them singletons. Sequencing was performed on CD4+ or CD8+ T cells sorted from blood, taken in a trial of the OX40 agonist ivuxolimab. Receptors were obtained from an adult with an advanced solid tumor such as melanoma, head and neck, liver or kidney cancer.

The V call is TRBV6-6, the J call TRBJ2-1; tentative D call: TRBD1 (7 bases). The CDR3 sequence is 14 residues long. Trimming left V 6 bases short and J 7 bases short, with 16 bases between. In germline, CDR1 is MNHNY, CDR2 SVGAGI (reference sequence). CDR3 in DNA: TGTGCCAGCAGGGCAACACAGGGGAGGAATGAGCAGTTCTTC. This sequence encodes CASRATQGRNEQFF.

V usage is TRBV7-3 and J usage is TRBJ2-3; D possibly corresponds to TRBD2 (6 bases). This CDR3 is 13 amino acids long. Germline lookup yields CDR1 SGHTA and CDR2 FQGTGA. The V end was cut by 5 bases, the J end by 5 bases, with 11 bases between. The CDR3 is CASSLFSGDTQYF. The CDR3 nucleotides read TGTGCCAGCAGCCTATTTAGCGGAGATACGCAGTATTTT.

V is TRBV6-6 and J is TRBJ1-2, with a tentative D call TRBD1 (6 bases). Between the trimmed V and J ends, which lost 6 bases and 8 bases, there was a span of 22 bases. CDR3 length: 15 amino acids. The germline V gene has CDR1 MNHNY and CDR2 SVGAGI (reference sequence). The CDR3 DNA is TGTGCCAGCAGCACCCCCGGGACACTCGTCGGGGGCTACACCTTC. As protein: CASSTPGTLVGGYTF.

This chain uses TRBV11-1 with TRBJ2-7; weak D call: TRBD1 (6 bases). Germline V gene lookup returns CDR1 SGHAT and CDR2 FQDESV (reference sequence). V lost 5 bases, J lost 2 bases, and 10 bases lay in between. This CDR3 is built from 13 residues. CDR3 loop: CASSGTGTYEQYF. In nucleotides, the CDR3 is TGTGCCAGCAGCGGTACAGGGACCTACGAGCAGTACTTC. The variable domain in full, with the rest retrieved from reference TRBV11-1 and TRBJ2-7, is EAEVAQSPRYKITEKSQAVAFWCDPISGHATLYWYRQILGQGPELLVQFQDESVVDDSQLPKDRFSAERLKGVDSTLKIQPAELGDSAMYLCASSGTGTYEQYFGPGTRLTVT.

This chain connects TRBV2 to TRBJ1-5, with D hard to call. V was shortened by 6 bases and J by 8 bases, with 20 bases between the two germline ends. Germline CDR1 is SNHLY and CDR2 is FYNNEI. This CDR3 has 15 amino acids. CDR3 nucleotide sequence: TGTGCCAGCAGCCCCGTGGGCCTCCGAACGAAGCCCCAGCATTTT. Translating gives CASSPVGLRTKPQHF. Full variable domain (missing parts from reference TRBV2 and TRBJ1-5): EPEVTQTPSHQVTQMGQEVILRCVPISNHLYFYWYRQILGQKVEFLVSFYNNEISEKSEIFDDQFSVERPDGSNFTLKIRSTKLEDSAMYFCASSPVGLRTKPQHFGDGTRLSIL.

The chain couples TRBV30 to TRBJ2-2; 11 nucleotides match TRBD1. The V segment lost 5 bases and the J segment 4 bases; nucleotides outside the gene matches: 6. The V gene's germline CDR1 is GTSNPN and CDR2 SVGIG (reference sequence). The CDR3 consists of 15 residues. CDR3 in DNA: TGTGCCTGGGAAGGACAGGGGGCGATCACCGGGGAGCTGTTTTTT. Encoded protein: CAWEGQGAITGELFF.

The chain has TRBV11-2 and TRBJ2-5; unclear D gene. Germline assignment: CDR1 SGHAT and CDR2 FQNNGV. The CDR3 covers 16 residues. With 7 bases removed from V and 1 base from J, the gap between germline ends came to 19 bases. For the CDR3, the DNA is TGTGCCAGCACCCTAGGCTGGGTGGGGTCCCAAGAGACCCAGTACTTC. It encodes CASTLGWVGSQETQYF.